This section outlines one TCR beta chain sequence together with its context. Its target is unknown. V dropped 6 bases and J dropped 7; count of bases not matched to a gene: 9. The germline V gene encodes CDR1 SGHTA and CDR2 FQGNSA. This CDR3 spans 14 amino acids. PCR used 60 Vbeta primers and 13 Jbeta primers. The data were produced by immunoSEQ multiplex PCR, yet TCRdb's version contains in-frame clones alone and is incomplete. This sample has approximately 100,000 clones, with approximately 75% found just once. The data were taken from a study of cytomegalovirus exposure and HLA in healthy donors. General observations from the study: The study listed 164 cytomegalovirus-associated TCR beta chains.

This TCR was sampled from a middle-aged woman in good health and CMV-seronegative. This rearrangement joins TRBV7-2 to TRBJ2-3; TRBD1 agrees at 8 bases. Input material: PBMCs. CDR3 residues: CASSPGGPGNTQYF. The CDR3 DNA sequence: TGTGCCAGCAGTCCAGGGGGCCCCGGGAATACGCAGTATTTT.